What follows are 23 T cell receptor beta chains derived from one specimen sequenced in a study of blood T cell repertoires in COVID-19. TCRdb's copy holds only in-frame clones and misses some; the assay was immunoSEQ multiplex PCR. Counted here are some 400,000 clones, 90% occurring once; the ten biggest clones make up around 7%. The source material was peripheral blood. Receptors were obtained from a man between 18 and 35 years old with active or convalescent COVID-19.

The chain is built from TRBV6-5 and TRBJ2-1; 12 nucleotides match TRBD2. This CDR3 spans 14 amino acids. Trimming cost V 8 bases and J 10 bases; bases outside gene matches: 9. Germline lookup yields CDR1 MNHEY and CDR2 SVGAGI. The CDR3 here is CASFPSGRGGEQFF. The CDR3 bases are TGTGCCAGCTTTCCTAGCGGGAGGGGAGGAGAGCAGTTCTTC.

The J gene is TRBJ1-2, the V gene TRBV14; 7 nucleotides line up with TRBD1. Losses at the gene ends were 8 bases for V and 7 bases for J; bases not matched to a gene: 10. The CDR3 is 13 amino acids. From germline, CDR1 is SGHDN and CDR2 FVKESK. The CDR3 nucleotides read TGTGCCAGCGCCAGCCGGGACAGTTTTGGCTACACCTTC. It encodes CASASRDSFGYTF.

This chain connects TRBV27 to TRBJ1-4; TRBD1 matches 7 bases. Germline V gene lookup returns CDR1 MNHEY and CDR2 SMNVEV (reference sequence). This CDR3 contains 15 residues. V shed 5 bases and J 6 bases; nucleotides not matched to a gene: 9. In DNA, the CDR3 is TGTGCCAGCAGTATTCGACAGGGCAATTATGAAAAACTGTTTTTT. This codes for CASSIRQGNYEKLFF.

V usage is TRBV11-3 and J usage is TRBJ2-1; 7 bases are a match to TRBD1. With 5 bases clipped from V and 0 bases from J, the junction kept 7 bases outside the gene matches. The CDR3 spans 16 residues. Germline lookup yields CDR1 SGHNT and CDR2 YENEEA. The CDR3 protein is CASSSRQGSSYNEQFF. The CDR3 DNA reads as TGTGCCAGCAGCAGCAGACAGGGAAGCTCCTACAATGAGCAGTTCTTC.

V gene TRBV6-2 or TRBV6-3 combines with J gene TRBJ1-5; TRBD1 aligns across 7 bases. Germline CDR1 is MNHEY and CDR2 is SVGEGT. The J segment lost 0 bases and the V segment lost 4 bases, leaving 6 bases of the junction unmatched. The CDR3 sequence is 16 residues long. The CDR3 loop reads CASSFGQAYSNQPQHF. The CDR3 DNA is TGTGCCAGCAGTTTCGGACAGGCTTATAGCAATCAGCCCCAGCATTTT.

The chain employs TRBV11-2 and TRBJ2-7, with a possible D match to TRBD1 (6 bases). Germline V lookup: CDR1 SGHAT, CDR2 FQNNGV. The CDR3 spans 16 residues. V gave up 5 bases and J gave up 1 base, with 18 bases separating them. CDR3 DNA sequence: TGTGCCAGCAGCATATACCTTTCGGACAGATCCTACGAGCAGTACTTC. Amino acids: CASSIYLSDRSYEQYF.

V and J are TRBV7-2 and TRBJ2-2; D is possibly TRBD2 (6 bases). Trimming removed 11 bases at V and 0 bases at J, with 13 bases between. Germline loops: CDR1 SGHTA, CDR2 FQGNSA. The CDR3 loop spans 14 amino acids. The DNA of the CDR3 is TGTGCCCAAGATCGGGAGTCGAACACCGGGGAGCTGTTTTTT. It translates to CAQDRESNTGELFF.

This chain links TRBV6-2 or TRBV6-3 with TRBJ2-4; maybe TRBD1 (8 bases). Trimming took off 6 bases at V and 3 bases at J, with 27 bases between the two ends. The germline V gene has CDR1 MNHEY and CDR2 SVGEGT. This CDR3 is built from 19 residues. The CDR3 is CASSSTWTGPGGDKNIQYF. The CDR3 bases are TGTGCCAGCAGCTCTACTTGGACAGGGCCGGGGGGAGACAAAAACATTCAGTACTTC.

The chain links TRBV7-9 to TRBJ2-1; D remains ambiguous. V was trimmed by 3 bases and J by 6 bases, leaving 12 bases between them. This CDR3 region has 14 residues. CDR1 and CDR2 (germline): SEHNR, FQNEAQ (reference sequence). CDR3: CASSLNSGRNEQFF. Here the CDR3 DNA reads TGTGCCAGCAGCTTGAATAGTGGGCGCAATGAGCAGTTCTTC.

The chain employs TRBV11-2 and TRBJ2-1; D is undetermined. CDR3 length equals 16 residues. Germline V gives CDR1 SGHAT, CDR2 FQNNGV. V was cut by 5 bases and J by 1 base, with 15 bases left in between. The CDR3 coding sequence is TGTGCCAGCAGCCGATCTTCGGGTCCGTCCTACAATGAGCAGTTCTTC. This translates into CASSRSSGPSYNEQFF.

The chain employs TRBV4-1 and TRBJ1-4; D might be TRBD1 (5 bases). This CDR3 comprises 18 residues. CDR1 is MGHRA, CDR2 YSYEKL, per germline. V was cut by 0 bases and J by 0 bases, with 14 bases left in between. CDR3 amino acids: CASSQDLYPGATNEKLFF. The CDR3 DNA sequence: TGCGCCAGCAGCCAAGATCTATACCCGGGGGCAACTAATGAAAAACTGTTTTTT.

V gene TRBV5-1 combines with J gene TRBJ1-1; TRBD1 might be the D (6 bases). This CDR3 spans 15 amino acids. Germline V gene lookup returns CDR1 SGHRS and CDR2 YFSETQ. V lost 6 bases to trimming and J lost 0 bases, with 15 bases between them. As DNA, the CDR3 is TGCGCCAGCAAACCAGGACAGTTAATGAACACTGAAGCTTTCTTT. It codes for CASKPGQLMNTEAFF.

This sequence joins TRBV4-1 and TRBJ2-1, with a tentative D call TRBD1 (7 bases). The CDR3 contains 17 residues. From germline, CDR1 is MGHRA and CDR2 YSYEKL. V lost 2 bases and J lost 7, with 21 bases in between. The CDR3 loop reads CASSQTPRGTDLNEQFF. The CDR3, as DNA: TGCGCCAGCAGCCAAACCCCACGGGGGACAGACCTGAATGAGCAGTTCTTC.

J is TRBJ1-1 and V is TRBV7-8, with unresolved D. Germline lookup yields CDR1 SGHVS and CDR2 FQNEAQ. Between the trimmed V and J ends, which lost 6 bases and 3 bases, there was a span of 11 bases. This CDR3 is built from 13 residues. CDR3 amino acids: CASRVRVDTEAFF. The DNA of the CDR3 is TGTGCCAGCAGGGTACGGGTTGACACTGAAGCTTTCTTT.

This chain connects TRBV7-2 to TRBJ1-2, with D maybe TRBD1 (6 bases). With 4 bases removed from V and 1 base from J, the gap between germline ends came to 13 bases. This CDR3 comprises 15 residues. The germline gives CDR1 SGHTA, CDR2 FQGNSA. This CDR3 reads CASSSYRDLNYGYTF. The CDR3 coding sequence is TGTGCCAGCAGCTCCTACAGGGACCTTAACTATGGCTACACCTTC. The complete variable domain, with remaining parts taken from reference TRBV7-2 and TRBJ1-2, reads GAGVSQSPSNKVTEKGKDVELRCDPISGHTALYWYRQSLGQGLEFLIYFQGNSAPDKSGLPSDRFSAERTGGSVSTLTIQRTQQEDSAVYLCASSSYRDLNYGYTFGSGTRLTVV.

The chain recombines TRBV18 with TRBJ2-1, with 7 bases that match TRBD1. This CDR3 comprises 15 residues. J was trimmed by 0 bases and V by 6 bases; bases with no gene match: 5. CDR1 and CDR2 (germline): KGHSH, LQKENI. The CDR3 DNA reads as TGTGCCAGCTCGGAACAGGGGAGCTCCTACAATGAGCAGTTCTTC. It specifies CASSEQGSSYNEQFF.

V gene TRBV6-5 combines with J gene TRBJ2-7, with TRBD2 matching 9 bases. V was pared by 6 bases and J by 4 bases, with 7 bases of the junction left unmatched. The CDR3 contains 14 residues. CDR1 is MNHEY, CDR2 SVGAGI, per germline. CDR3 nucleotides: TGTGCCAGCAGATTTAGCGGGAGTACGTACGAGCAGTACTTC. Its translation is CASRFSGSTYEQYF.

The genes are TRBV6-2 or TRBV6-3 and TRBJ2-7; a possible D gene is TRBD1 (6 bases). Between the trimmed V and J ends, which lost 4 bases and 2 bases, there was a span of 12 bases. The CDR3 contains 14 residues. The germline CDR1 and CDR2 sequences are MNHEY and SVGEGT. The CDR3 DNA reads TGTGCCAGCAGTTGGTTCGACAGGACCTACGAGCAGTACTTC. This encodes CASSWFDRTYEQYF.

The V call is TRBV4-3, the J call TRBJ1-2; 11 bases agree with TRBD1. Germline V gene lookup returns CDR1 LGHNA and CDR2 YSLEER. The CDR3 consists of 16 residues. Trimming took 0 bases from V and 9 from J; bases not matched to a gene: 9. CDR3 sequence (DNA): TGCGCCAGCAGCCAAGATATGGGGACAGGGGGTTTGCGCTACACCTTC. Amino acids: CASSQDMGTGGLRYTF.

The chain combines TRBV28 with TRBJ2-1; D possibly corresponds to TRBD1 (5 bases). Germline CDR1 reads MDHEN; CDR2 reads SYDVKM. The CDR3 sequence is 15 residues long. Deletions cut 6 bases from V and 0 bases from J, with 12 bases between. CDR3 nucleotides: TGTGCCAGCAGATTACAGGCGAGCTCCTACAATGAGCAGTTCTTC. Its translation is CASRLQASSYNEQFF.

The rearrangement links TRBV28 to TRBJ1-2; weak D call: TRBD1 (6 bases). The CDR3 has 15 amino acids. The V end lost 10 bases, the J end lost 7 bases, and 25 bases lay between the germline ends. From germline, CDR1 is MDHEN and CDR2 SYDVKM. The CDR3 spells CAIYMGYGGAFGYTF. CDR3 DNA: TGTGCCATCTACATGGGCTACGGGGGGGCGTTTGGCTACACCTTC.

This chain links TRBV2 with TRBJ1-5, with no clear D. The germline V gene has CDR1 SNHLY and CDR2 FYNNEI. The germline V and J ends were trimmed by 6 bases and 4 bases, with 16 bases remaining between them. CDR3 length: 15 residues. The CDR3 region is CASSDNSIRNQPQHF. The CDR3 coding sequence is TGTGCCAGCAGCGATAATTCGATTCGGAATCAGCCCCAGCATTTT.

DNA for the CDR3: TGTGCCAGTAGTGAGACAAACTATGGCTACACCTTC. Translation: CASSETNYGYTF. The chain combines TRBV19 with TRBJ1-2; D not resolved. CDR1 is LNHDA, CDR2 SQIVND, per germline (reference sequence). V gave up 5 bases and J gave up 2 bases, with 6 bases separating them. The CDR3 has 12 amino acids.